Described below is a single T cell receptor (beta chain) sequence and its context. Time point here: peripheral blood 6 weeks after treatment start. The sample is drawn from a study of PD-L1 blockade in urothelial cancer. Background on the study: Beginning in about 2014, patients received atezolizumab, given as 1,200 mg intravenously every 3 weeks.

J gave up 4 bases and V 3 bases, and 3 bases lay outside the gene matches. The CDR3 covers 14 residues. Germline CDR1 reads SGHRS; CDR2 reads YFSETQ. Libraries were prepared by immunoSEQ multiplex PCR; TCRdb keeps only in-frame clonotypes and omits some of them. The top ten clones hold approximately 3.3% of a sample with 25,000 to 35,000 clones, 79% of them seen once. The clonotype comes from an older man with urothelial cancer. This material consisted of PBMCs, taken around atezolizumab (anti-PD-L1) treatment. The V and J genes are TRBV5-1 and TRBJ2-3; TRBD2 aligns across 9 bases. Here the CDR3 reads CASSSSGKADTQYF. CDR3 sequence (DNA): TGCGCCAGCAGCTCTAGCGGGAAGGCAGATACGCAGTATTTT.